These 22 T cell receptor beta chains came from one sample sequenced in a study of regulatory T cells in long-lasting Graves disease. TCR beta libraries were built with iRepertoire HTBI primers and Arm-PCR of CDR3 regions. TCRdb fed the multiplex PCR reads into MiXCR, producing one record per CDR3 protein. The sample gives 390,000 or so distinct CDR3 sequences, about an eighth of which show up once; approximately 17% is in the top ten. Time point specified: newly diagnosed GD, antithyroid drugs for less than 3 months. PBMC RNA served as the TCR library source. Separately, the same data were catalogued under a study of T cells in Graves' hyperthyroidism and ophthalmopathy.

The specimen was peripheral blood mononuclear cells (PBMCs), collected at new diagnosis, from a patient treated with antithyroid drugs. Source of these receptors: a woman aged 18-29 years with Graves disease.

This clonotype was seen only once. Just one base apart from a much larger clone, this may be a read error. The J gene is TRBJ1-2, the V gene TRBV10-2, with D hard to call. The germline V gene has CDR1 WSHSY and CDR2 SAAADI. The CDR3 is made up of 15 amino acids. The DNA for the CDR3 is TGCGCCGGCAGTGAGGACGGTACTCGTGACTATGGCTACACCTTC. Protein: CAGSEDGTRDYGYTF.

This clonotype was recorded at least ten times. The rearrangement joins TRBV7-2 to TRBJ2-7; D is unresolved. Germline CDR1 SGHTA, CDR2 FQGNSA. V was clipped by 2 bases and J by 2 bases, with 7 bases between them. The CDR3 totals 13 residues. For the CDR3, the DNA is TGTGCCAGCAGCTTACCCCGTGCCTACGAGCAGTACTTC. Residues: CASSLPRAYEQYF.

This clonotype was seen many times. The chain links TRBV7-2 to TRBJ2-1; D is uncertain. CDR1 and CDR2 from the germline V gene are SGHTA and FQGNSA. The CDR3 is 18 residues long. Trimming took off 2 bases at V and 4 bases at J, with 21 bases between the two ends. CDR3: CASSLRSFRKVEYNEQFF. The CDR3 region has the DNA TGTGCCAGCAGCTTAAGGTCCTTCCGGAAGGTTGAGTACAATGAGCAGTTCTTC.

This clonotype was counted many times. The rearrangement uses TRBV6-2 or TRBV6-3 and TRBJ2-1; D not resolved. The CDR3 runs 16 residues. Germline loops: CDR1 MNHEY, CDR2 SVGEGT. Trimming left V 4 bases short and J 10 bases short, with 23 bases between. The CDR3 coding sequence is TGTGCCAGCAGTTTGCCGGGCTCCACTCTTTACATCGAGCAGTTCTTC. Encoded protein: CASSLPGSTLYIEQFF.

This clonotype has at least ten counts. This chain joins TRBV2 and TRBJ1-2; 10 bases match TRBD1. Losses at the gene ends were 4 bases for V and 4 bases for J; bases not matched to a gene: 9. Germline V gives CDR1 SNHLY, CDR2 FYNNEI. The CDR3 extends over 16 amino acids. CDR3 in DNA: TGTGCCAGCAGTGCAACGACAGGGGGCAAGGTCTATGGCTACACCTTC. As protein: CASSATTGGKVYGYTF.

The CDR3 sequence: CASNLGDRSYNEQFF. In DNA, the CDR3 is TGTGCCAGCAACCTCGGGGACCGGTCCTACAATGAGCAGTTCTTC. This chain uses TRBV4-2 with TRBJ2-1, with D perhaps assigned TRBD1 or TRBD2 (5 bases each). The CDR3 is 15 amino acids. CDR1 and CDR2 (germline): LGHNA, YNFKEQ. V dropped 7 bases and J dropped 1 base, with 14 bases sitting between them.

This clonotype was detected many times. The chain has TRBV12-3 or TRBV12-4 and TRBJ2-1, with D unclear. Trimming stripped 3 bases from V and 0 bases from J, with 9 bases between. The CDR3 is 15 amino acids. The CDR3 sequence: CASSFGVSSYNEQFF. CDR3 DNA sequence: TGTGCCAGCAGTTTCGGCGTTAGCTCCTACAATGAGCAGTTCTTC.

The table lists this clonotype with many counts. The genes are TRBV9 and TRBJ1-1; 10 bases are shared with TRBD1. The trim removed 3 bases at V and 5 bases at J, leaving 7 bases unmatched. CDR3 length: 15 amino acids. Per the germline V gene, CDR1 is SGDLS and CDR2 is YYNGEE. The CDR3: CASSGQDRGWTEAFF. CDR3 nucleotide sequence: TGTGCCAGCAGCGGTCAGGACAGGGGGTGGACTGAAGCTTTCTTT.

This clonotype was detected ten times or more. The chain has TRBV6-1 and TRBJ1-1; D call uncertain. The CDR3 runs to 12 residues. From germline, CDR1 is MNHNS and CDR2 SASEGT. V was cut by 6 bases and J by 8 bases, with 13 bases left in between. The CDR3: CASRSPGLEAFF. The DNA for the CDR3 is TGTGCCAGCAGGTCACCGGGGTTGGAAGCTTTCTTT.

V and J are TRBV20-1 and TRBJ2-2; D gene unclear. This CDR3 has 14 amino acids. The V gene's germline CDR1 is DFQATT and CDR2 SNEGSKA (reference sequence). V was clipped by 3 bases and J by 0 bases, with 8 bases between them. CDR3 nucleotide sequence: TGCAGTGCTAGGTTCTTATCGAACACCGGGGAGCTGTTTTTT. It specifies CSARFLSNTGELFF.

In this sample, this clonotype turned up many times. The J gene is TRBJ2-5, the V gene TRBV6-1, with 9 bases fitting TRBD1. The germline gives CDR1 MNHNS, CDR2 SASEGT. With 5 bases clipped from V and 3 bases from J, the junction kept 19 bases outside the gene matches. This CDR3 contains 19 residues. The CDR3 region has the DNA TGTGCCAGCAGTCGTTCCCGGGACAGGGTTGGGACAAGGGAAGAGACCCAGTACTTC. Its protein is CASSRSRDRVGTREETQYF.

With regard to this clonotype: A much larger clone differs from this one at a single base, so this may be a read error. The V and J genes are TRBV12-3 or TRBV12-4 and TRBJ1-2, with D possibly being TRBD1 (5 bases). The CDR3 sequence is 13 residues long. The V gene lost 1 base and the J gene lost 4 bases, with 7 bases spanning the gap. The CDR3: CASSLGDGYGYTF. The CDR3 DNA sequence: TGTGCCAGCAGTTTAGGGGACGGCTATGGCTACACCTTC.

This chain's CDR3 is CASSGARSPTGELFF. In DNA form, the CDR3 reads TGTGCCAGCAGCGGAGCTAGGTCCCCAACCGGGGAGCTGTTTTTT. J is TRBJ2-2 and V is TRBV5-5; D uncertain. The germline CDR1 and CDR2 sequences are SGHKS and YYEKEE (reference sequence). V was cut by 4 bases and J by 5 bases, with 15 bases left in between. The CDR3 runs 15 residues.

V is TRBV19 and J is TRBJ2-1; TRBD2 aligns across 8 bases. Germline values: CDR1 LNHDA, CDR2 SQIVND (reference sequence). Trimming removed 3 bases from V and 7 bases from J; junction bases left unmatched: 11. CDR3 length: 16 residues. The CDR3 protein is CASSILSGVIKNEQFF. The CDR3, as DNA: TGTGCCAGTAGTATCCTTAGCGGGGTAATTAAAAATGAGCAGTTCTTC.

This clonotype has just a few counts. This chain connects TRBV25-1 to TRBJ2-5; 7 bases are shared with TRBD2. The CDR3 covers 14 residues. The ends lost 6 bases at V and 7 bases at J; junction bases unmatched: 11. Germline CDR1 MGHDK, CDR2 SYGVNS. In DNA form, the CDR3 reads TGTGCCAGCAGCGTGGGGGGGGGGATGGGGACCCAGTACTTC. It encodes CASSVGGGMGTQYF.

This clonotype has ten or more counts. The rearrangement links TRBV6-5 to TRBJ2-1; no clear D gene. The CDR3 is 15 residues long. The germline gives CDR1 MNHEY, CDR2 SVGAGI. With 2 bases removed from V and 6 bases from J, the gap between germline ends came to 14 bases. The CDR3 sequence: CASSYGIPPGNEQFF. The CDR3 nucleotides are TGTGCCAGCAGTTACGGGATCCCCCCCGGCAATGAGCAGTTCTTC.

There are many counts of this clonotype. The chain carries TRBV7-6 and TRBJ2-1; D call uncertain. Germline CDR1 reads SGHVS; CDR2 reads FNYEAQ. V dropped 5 bases and J dropped 5 bases, with 10 bases sitting between them. This CDR3 has 13 residues. DNA of the CDR3: TGTGCCAGCAGCCCTCTAGGGAACAATGAGCAGTTCTTC. This encodes CASSPLGNNEQFF.

V usage is TRBV6-2 or TRBV6-3 and J usage is TRBJ2-1; TRBD1 aligns across 9 bases. Trimming at V came to 6 bases and at J to 5 bases, leaving 2 bases not matched to a gene. Germline lookup yields CDR1 MNHEY and CDR2 SVGEGT. CDR3 length equals 13 residues. CDR3 in DNA: TGTGCCAGCAGGGGACAGGGCAACAATGAGCAGTTCTTC. It specifies CASRGQGNNEQFF.

This sequence joins TRBV4-2 and TRBJ1-2, with TRBD1 identical over 7 bases. Germline V gene sequence: CDR1 LGHNA, CDR2 YNFKEQ. CDR3 length: 16 amino acids. Trimming took 0 bases from V and 3 from J; bases not matched to a gene: 7. DNA of the CDR3: TGTGCCAGCAGCCAAGATACAGGGGATTCTCACTATGGCTACACCTTC. Its protein is CASSQDTGDSHYGYTF.

This clonotype was counted many times. The chain has TRBV20-1 and TRBJ1-6, with no clear D. The germline CDR1 and CDR2 sequences are DFQATT and SNEGSKA (reference sequence). V lost 3 bases to trimming and J lost 8 bases, with 17 bases between them. The CDR3 contains 15 residues. DNA for the CDR3: TGCAGTGCTAGTTCTGAGGCTTTCCCCGATTCACCCCTCCACTTT. Translating it yields CSASSEAFPDSPLHF.

This clonotype was recorded at least ten times. This chain uses TRBV28 with TRBJ2-7; TRBD1 matches at 8 bases. This CDR3 region has 15 residues. CDR1 and CDR2 (germline): MDHEN, SYDVKM. V shed 4 bases, J shed 3 bases, and the junction held 8 bases outside the gene matches. The CDR3 coding sequence is TGTGCCAGCAGTTCGATCGGACAGGGAATCTACGAGCAGTACTTC. Protein: CASSSIGQGIYEQYF. The full variable domain, rest sourced from reference TRBV28 and TRBJ2-7, is DVKVTQSSRYLVKRTGEKVFLECVQDMDHENMFWYRQDPGLGLRLIYFSYDVKMKEKGDIPEGYSVSREKKERFSLILESASTNQTSMYLCASSSIGQGIYEQYFGPGTRLTVT.

This clonotype has just a few counts. This rearrangement joins TRBV11-3 to TRBJ2-2; D not resolved. The CDR3 is 13 amino acids. In germline, CDR1 is SGHNT, CDR2 YENEEA. The germline V and J ends were trimmed by 5 bases and 6 bases, with 10 bases remaining between them. The CDR3 DNA is TGTGCCAGCAGCCCCCGGTTCGCCGGGGAGCTGTTTTTT. It yields the protein CASSPRFAGELFF.